A single sample is the source of the 29 T cell receptor beta chains below, sequenced in a study of shared clonotypes between healthy human individuals. Repertoires were generated with immunoSEQ multiplex PCR, while TCRdb's copy carries only in-frame clones and drops some. The repertoire holds 2 million to 2.5 million clones, with approximately 96% as singletons. What was sequenced was naive CD4+ T cells sorted from blood. Subset: CD45RA+ positively selected. These receptors originate from a man aged 18 to 29 in good health.

The chain carries TRBV7-2 and TRBJ2-1; tentatively, D is TRBD1 or TRBD2 (5 bases each). The V and J ends lost 3 bases and 5 bases respectively, with 14 bases between them. From germline, CDR1 is SGHTA and CDR2 FQGNSA. CDR3 length: 15 amino acids. In DNA, the CDR3 is TGTGCCAGCAGCTTGACGGGGCTAGCCAACAATGAGCAGTTCTTC. This sequence encodes CASSLTGLANNEQFF.

This clone was seen a single time. The J gene is TRBJ1-6, the V gene TRBV18; a possible D gene is TRBD1 (5 bases). The CDR3 runs 16 residues. CDR1 is KGHSH and CDR2 is LQKENI in the germline V gene. The V gene lost 2 bases and the J gene lost 9 bases, with 17 bases spanning the gap. CDR3 amino acids: CASSPGAGGNVSPLHF. The DNA for the CDR3 is TGTGCCAGCTCACCAGGTGCGGGGGGAAATGTTTCACCCCTCCACTTT.

The chain has TRBV5-1 and TRBJ2-3, with 10 bases that match TRBD2. Germline CDR1 reads SGHRS; CDR2 reads YFSETQ. Trimming cost V 2 bases and J 0 bases; bases outside gene matches: 3. CDR3 length equals 16 residues. As DNA, the CDR3 is TGCGCCAGCAGCTTACTAGCGGGGTCCAGCACAGATACGCAGTATTTT. This codes for CASSLLAGSSTDTQYF.

This chain links TRBV30 with TRBJ1-5; D gene unclear. Trimming pared 4 bases from V and 5 bases from J, leaving 9 bases between. From germline, CDR1 is GTSNPN and CDR2 SVGIG (reference sequence). CDR3 length: 12 amino acids. The CDR3 DNA follows: TGTGCCTGGACCCCTGAGGATCAGCCCCAGCATTTT. This gives the protein CAWTPEDQPQHF. Combining the CDR3 with reference TRBV30 and TRBJ1-5 gives the whole variable domain SQTIHQWPATLVQPVGSPLSLECTVEGTSNPNLYWYRQAAGRGLQLLFYSVGIGQISSEVPQNLSASRPQDRQFILSSKKLLLSDSGFYLCAWTPEDQPQHFGDGTRLSIL.

The chain combines TRBV10-3 with TRBJ1-3; D remains unclear. Germline V gene sequence: CDR1 ENHRY, CDR2 SYGVKD. This CDR3 region has 14 residues. Trimming cost V 3 bases and J 3 bases, with 9 bases left between them. CDR3 coding DNA: TGTGCCATCAGTGAACTGGGGATTGGAAACACCATATATTTT. Encoded protein: CAISELGIGNTIYF.

This clone has a single count. Other nucleotide sequences in the sample specify the same CDR3. V gene TRBV10-1 combines with J gene TRBJ2-7; 11 nucleotides match TRBD1. From germline, CDR1 is WNHNN and CDR2 SYGVQD (reference sequence). Trimming at V came to 8 bases and at J to 7 bases, leaving 4 bases not matched to a gene. This CDR3 comprises 12 residues. The CDR3 reads CASSGTGGEQYF. The CDR3 region has the DNA TGCGCCAGCTCAGGGACAGGGGGAGAGCAGTACTTC.

V and J are TRBV10-3 and TRBJ1-5, with a possible D match to TRBD1 (5 bases). The V end lost 0 bases, the J end lost 7 bases, and 16 bases lay between the germline ends. Germline V gene sequence: CDR1 ENHRY, CDR2 SYGVKD. CDR3 length equals 16 residues. CDR3 residues: CAISESGGGGDQPQHF. The CDR3 DNA sequence: TGTGCCATCAGTGAGTCGGGGGGAGGTGGTGACCAGCCCCAGCATTTT.

The rearrangement links TRBV28 to TRBJ2-5; D possibly matches TRBD1 or TRBD2 (5 bases each). This CDR3 is built from 14 residues. The germline gives CDR1 MDHEN, CDR2 SYDVKM. V lost 6 bases, J lost 1 base, and 12 bases lay in between. CDR3 DNA: TGTGCCAGCAGCTTCAGTGGGGGCCAAGAGACCCAGTACTTC. This translates into CASSFSGGQETQYF.

The V and J genes are TRBV21-1 and TRBJ2-7. TRBV21-1 is assigned pseudogene status. The CDR3 loop spans 16 amino acids. CDR3 in amino acids: CASSKASRADRSEQYF. The DNA for the CDR3 is TGTGCCAGCAGCAAAGCGAGCCGGGCCGATCGTTCAGAGCAGTACTTC.

V is TRBV15 and J is TRBJ2-1; D perhaps matches TRBD1 (6 bases). The CDR3 consists of 14 residues. The germline CDR1 and CDR2 sequences are LNHNV and YYDKDF (reference sequence). Trimming cost V 1 base and J 10 bases, with 14 bases left between them. This CDR3 is CATSRAGTSGEQFF. CDR3 sequence (DNA): TGTGCCACCAGCAGAGCAGGGACAAGCGGCGAGCAGTTCTTC.

The V gene is TRBV9, the J gene TRBJ2-7; D might be TRBD1 (8 bases). The ends were cut back, 2 bases at V and 6 bases at J, with 12 bases in the middle. The CDR3 sequence is 13 residues long. Germline CDR1 is SGDLS and CDR2 is YYNGEE. CDR3 residues: CASSVDREGEQYF. Written as DNA, the CDR3 is TGTGCCAGCAGCGTGGACAGGGAGGGCGAGCAGTACTTC.

This chain joins TRBV5-1 and TRBJ2-6; D uncertain. The V end lost 1 base, the J end lost 0 bases, and 8 bases lay between the germline ends. Per germline, CDR1 SGHRS and CDR2 YFSETQ. The CDR3 totals 16 residues. The chain's CDR3 is CASSLSGSSGANVLTF. The CDR3 DNA sequence: TGCGCCAGCAGCTTGTCCGGAAGCTCTGGGGCCAACGTCCTGACTTTC.

J is TRBJ2-5 and V is TRBV6-5; 8 nucleotides align to TRBD2. J lost 3 bases, V lost 6 bases, and 3 bases had no gene match. The germline CDR1 and CDR2 sequences are MNHEY and SVGAGI. The CDR3 extends over 13 amino acids. The CDR3 spells CASRGAGEETQYF. CDR3 in DNA: TGTGCCAGCAGAGGAGCGGGAGAAGAGACCCAGTACTTC.

The chain has TRBV7-3 and TRBJ1-6; 7 bases are a match to TRBD1. The V gene end was trimmed by 2 bases and the J gene end by 7 bases; junction bases not matched to a gene: 2. The CDR3 loop spans 14 amino acids. Per germline, CDR1 SGHTA and CDR2 FQGTGA. CDR3 in DNA: TGTGCCAGCAGCTTACAACAGGGGAATTCACCCCTCCACTTT. Translation gives CASSLQQGNSPLHF.

This clone was counted a single time. Other nucleotide sequences in the sample specify the same CDR3. V is TRBV2 and J is TRBJ2-7, with 13 bases aligning to TRBD2. The CDR3 covers 14 residues. The germline V gene has CDR1 SNHLY and CDR2 FYNNEI. V trimming: 6 bases; J trimming: 4 bases; junction bases outside the gene matches: 3. CDR3 in DNA: TGTGCCAGCAGAGGGACTAGCGGGGCGTACGAGCAGTACTTC. This codes for CASRGTSGAYEQYF.

The rearrangement uses TRBV9 and TRBJ2-3; 14 positions match TRBD2. The CDR3 runs 16 residues. The germline V gene has CDR1 SGDLS and CDR2 YYNGEE. After removal of 3 bases from V and 6 bases from J, the junction contained 6 bases not matched to a gene. CDR3 protein: CASSEGTSGSLDTQYF. The CDR3 DNA is TGTGCCAGCAGCGAAGGGACTAGCGGGAGTTTGGATACGCAGTATTTT.

The chain joins TRBV6-5 to TRBJ1-1; tentatively, D is TRBD1 (5 bases). Germline assignment: CDR1 MNHEY and CDR2 SVGAGI. CDR3 length: 14 residues. V lost 0 bases and J 5 bases, leaving 10 bases between the germline ends. This CDR3 is CASSYSIRATEAFF. The CDR3 nucleotides read TGTGCCAGCAGTTACTCGATCAGGGCTACTGAAGCTTTCTTT.

The DNA for the CDR3 is TGTGCCAGCAATGAGAACAGGGCTGGGGCCAACGTCCTGACTTTC. Its protein is CASNENRAGANVLTF. The chain joins TRBV28 to TRBJ2-6; TRBD1 is a possible D gene (6 bases). Germline assignment: CDR1 MDHEN and CDR2 SYDVKM. Trimming took 7 bases from V and 2 from J, leaving 12 bases between them. The CDR3 has 15 amino acids.

The genes are TRBV19 and TRBJ1-5; 7 bases are shared with TRBD1. The V gene end was trimmed by 1 base and the J gene end by 6 bases; junction bases not matched to a gene: 6. This CDR3 has 15 residues. Per germline, CDR1 LNHDA and CDR2 SQIVND (reference sequence). The CDR3 DNA reads as TGTGCCAGTAGTATAGGGACAGGTGGGCCTCAGCCCCAGCATTTT. Protein: CASSIGTGGPQPQHF.

This chain's CDR3 is CASRVTPRNTQYF. CDR3 bases: TGTGCCAGCAGGGTGACGCCCAGAAATACGCAGTATTTT. The chain has TRBV27 and TRBJ2-3; D unresolved. Trimming left V 6 bases short and J 7 bases short, with 14 bases between. The CDR3 totals 13 residues. Per germline, CDR1 MNHEY and CDR2 SMNVEV (reference sequence).

This clone was seen once. V is TRBV27 and J is TRBJ2-1; D gene uncertain. V was trimmed by 5 bases and J by 10 bases, leaving 9 bases between them. Germline CDR1 is MNHEY and CDR2 is SMNVEV (reference sequence). This CDR3 spans 11 amino acids. The CDR3 protein is CASSEGREQFF. The CDR3 DNA sequence: TGTGCCAGCAGTGAAGGGCGGGAGCAGTTCTTC.

CDR3 in amino acids: CASSQDHTNSLGNSPLHF. The CDR3, as DNA: TGTGCCAGCAGCCAAGATCACACAAATTCCCTTGGGAATTCACCCCTCCACTTT. The V call is TRBV4-2, the J call TRBJ1-6; unclear D gene. There are 18 residues in the CDR3. The germline gives CDR1 LGHNA, CDR2 YNFKEQ. V shed 0 bases and J shed 7 bases, with 19 bases lying between them.

The J gene is TRBJ2-7, the V gene TRBV27; the D gene is possibly TRBD1 (5 bases). CDR1 and CDR2 from the germline V gene are MNHEY and SMNVEV (reference sequence). V was clipped by 4 bases and J by 0 bases, with 16 bases between them. This CDR3 contains 16 residues. This CDR3 is CASSSNQGSYSYEQYF. For the CDR3, the DNA is TGTGCCAGCAGTTCCAACCAGGGATCGTACTCCTACGAGCAGTACTTC.

As for this clone: One junction end does not reproduce the germline sequence, and a read error may be involved. The CDR3 region has the DNA TGTGCCTGGAGTGTGGGAGGTAGCGATCAGCCCCAGCATTTT. It encodes CAWSVGGSDQPQHF. The V call is TRBV30, the J call TRBJ1-5; no definite D call. Germline V lookup: CDR1 GTSNPN, CDR2 SVGIG (reference sequence). The CDR3 length is 14 residues.

This sequence joins TRBV14 and TRBJ2-5; a weak D match, TRBD1 (5 bases). The germline V gene encodes CDR1 SGHDN and CDR2 FVKESK. Deletions cut 1 base from V and 2 bases from J, with 14 bases between. CDR3 length: 16 residues. CDR3 amino acids: CASSQVRPTAQETQYF. CDR3 DNA: TGTGCCAGCAGCCAAGTAAGGCCGACAGCACAAGAGACCCAGTACTTC. Full variable domain (outside the CDR3, taken from reference TRBV14 and TRBJ2-5): EAGVTQFPSHSVIEKGQTVTLRCDPISGHDNLYWYRRVMGKEIKFLLHFVKESKQDESGMPNNRFLAERTGGTYSTLKVQPAELEDSGVYFCASSQVRPTAQETQYFGPGTRLLVL.

V and J are TRBV5-6 and TRBJ2-7; D may be TRBD2 (5 bases). Trimming cost V 2 bases and J 5 bases, with 11 bases left between them. The CDR3 covers 13 residues. CDR1 is SGHDT and CDR2 is YYEEEE in the germline V gene. CDR3 residues: CASSFSWRNEQYF. CDR3 coding DNA: TGTGCCAGCAGCTTTTCGTGGAGGAACGAGCAGTACTTC.

A note on this clone: Other DNA sequences in the same sample also yield this CDR3. The rearrangement links TRBV7-9 to TRBJ2-2; tentatively, D is TRBD2 (6 bases). Germline loops: CDR1 SEHNR, CDR2 FQNEAQ (reference sequence). The CDR3 has 15 residues. V was cut by 0 bases and J by 2 bases, with 7 bases left in between. This CDR3 is CASSLAEGNTGELFF. CDR3 sequence (DNA): TGTGCCAGCAGCTTAGCGGAGGGTAACACCGGGGAGCTGTTTTTT.

About this clone itself: This sample also contains other DNA sequences that code for the same CDR3. The V gene is TRBV15, the J gene TRBJ2-5, with D hard to call. V gave up 1 base and J gave up 5 bases, with 8 bases separating them. This CDR3 is 13 amino acids long. The germline gives CDR1 LNHNV, CDR2 YYDKDF (reference sequence). CDR3 region: CATSRGVGETQYF. CDR3 DNA sequence: TGTGCCACCAGCAGAGGGGTCGGGGAGACCCAGTACTTC.

A remark on this clone: The identical CDR3 is also encoded by other nucleotide sequences in the sample. The chain has TRBV5-1 and TRBJ2-5; 7 nucleotides line up with TRBD2. J lost 2 bases, V lost 0 bases, and 4 bases had no gene match. Per the germline V gene, CDR1 is SGHRS and CDR2 is YFSETQ. The CDR3 contains 15 residues. In nucleotides, the CDR3 is TGCGCCAGCAGCTTGGCTAATAGCGGGCAAGAGACCCAGTACTTC. This translates into CASSLANSGQETQYF.